The rows below give T cell receptor beta chains drawn from one sample of a study of blood T cell repertoires in COVID-19. Sequencing used immunoSEQ multiplex PCR; TCRdb keeps in-frame clones, though not all of them. The data contain 85,000 to 130,000 clones, about 88% of them singletons. The specimen was peripheral blood. The source is a human donor in a cohort sampled during active COVID-19. CDR3s include the opening cysteine and the closing phenylalanine or tryptophan. The D gene is left open where the match is weak. Size is stated for part of the rows, as once, few or many counts, or as a class when the clone is expanded.

size	D	V	J	DNA	CDR3
.	TRBD1	TRBV19	TRBJ1-5	TGTGCCAGTAGCCCCGGACAGGGCCGGAAACATTATAGCAATCAGCCCCAGCATTTT	CASSPGQGRKHYSNQPQHF
.	TRBD1	TRBV7-3	TRBJ1-1	TGTGCCAGCAGCTTAAGAAAAAGGGACAGGAACACTGAAGCTTTCTTT	CASSLRKRDRNTEAFF
once	TRBD1	TRBV3-1/TRBV3-2	TRBJ2-2	TGTGCCAGCAGCCCACGTATCGGACAGGGAACCGGGGAGCTGTTTTTT	CASSPRIGQGTGELFF
.	TRBD2	TRBV4-2	TRBJ2-2	TGTGCCAGCAGCCAAGATTTAGCGGGGGGGATCGGGGAGCTGTTTTTT	CASSQDLAGGIGELFF
.	.	TRBV28	TRBJ2-3	TGTGCCAGCAGTCCCGCTCAACTAGCAAATACGCAGTATTTT	CASSPAQLANTQYF
few	.	TRBV14	TRBJ2-7	TGTGCCAGCAGCCAAGAAATTTGGTCGGACGAGCAGTACTTC	CASSQEIWSDEQYF
once	.	TRBV28	TRBJ1-4	TGTGCCAGCAGTTTCGCGACTAGGCTGTTTTTT	CASSFATRLFF
once	TRBD1	TRBV18	TRBJ1-2	TGTGCCAGCTCACCGATGGGACAGGTCTCTAACTATGGCTACACCTTC	CASSPMGQVSNYGYTF
.	TRBD1	TRBV20-1	TRBJ1-1	TGCAGTGCCTACAGGGGGACTGAAGCTTTCTTT	CSAYRGTEAFF
.	.	TRBV16	TRBJ2-1	TGTGCCAGCAGCCAATCCCGGTCTGCAAATGAGCAGTTCTTC	CASSQSRSANEQFF
.	TRBD2	TRBV5-1	TRBJ2-5	TGCGCCAGCAGCCTGCGGGGGACCCAAGAGACCCAGTACTTC	CASSLRGTQETQYF
.	TRBD2	TRBV6-1	TRBJ2-3	TGTGCCAGCAGTGAGACGGGACTAGCGGGAGGGCGGGTTACGCAGTATTTT	CASSETGLAGGRVTQYF
.	.	TRBV9	TRBJ1-4	TGTGCCAGCAGCGTAATGGGACAAAGTAATGAAAAACTGTTTTTT	CASSVMGQSNEKLFF
.	TRBD1	TRBV5-1	TRBJ2-7	TGCGCCAGCAACGCAGGGGGATTCCTCGGAGAGCAGTACTTC	CASNAGGFLGEQYF
.	.	TRBV19	TRBJ2-7	TGTGCCGCAGGGCCCCAAACTAAATCCTACGAGCAGTACTTC	CAAGPQTKSYEQYF
once	TRBD2	TRBV5-4	TRBJ2-2	TGTGCCAGCAGCTTGGGAGAGCGGACTAGCACCGGGGAGCTGTTTTTT	CASSLGERTSTGELFF
.	TRBD2	TRBV5-1	TRBJ2-3	TGCGCCAGCAGCCCGAGCGGGACCACAGATACGCAGTATTTT	CASSPSGTTDTQYF
.	TRBD2	TRBV11-3	TRBJ2-7	TGTGCCAGCAGCTTAGTCCCGGGACTAGCGGGGGTCCCTTCCTACGAGCAGTACTTC	CASSLVPGLAGVPSYEQYF
.	.	TRBV2	TRBJ2-6	TGTGCCAGCAAGGAGTACTCTGGGGCCAACGTCCTGACTTTC	CASKEYSGANVLTF
.	.	TRBV10-2	TRBJ1-2	TGCGCCAGCAGTGAGTCTGGCAGGAACTATGGCTACACCTTC	CASSESGRNYGYTF
.	TRBD1	TRBV19	TRBJ1-1	TGTGCCAGTAGTATTCTAACGACAGGGCTAGGCACTGAAGCTTTCTTT	CASSILTTGLGTEAFF
.	.	TRBV28	TRBJ2-7	TGTGCCAGCACCCCGCGACGGGTCTCCTACGAGCAGTACTTC	CASTPRRVSYEQYF
.	.	TRBV10-2	TRBJ2-3	TGCGCCAGCATGGAGGGGGCGACTTTTACAGATACGCAGTATTTT	CASMEGATFTDTQYF
few	.	TRBV28	TRBJ1-5	TGTGCCAGCACAAACGGTCGGGAGCCCCAGCATTTT	CASTNGREPQHF
.	.	TRBV28	TRBJ1-6	TGTGCCAGCAGTTTGCTTAGCCCAGATGAATCACCCCTCCACTTT	CASSLLSPDESPLHF
.	.	TRBV15	TRBJ1-5	TGTGCCACCAGCAGAGATTTACGGAATCAGCCCCAGCATTTT	CATSRDLRNQPQHF
few	.	TRBV19	TRBJ1-5	TGTGCCAGTACAGGGTCGGCAGCTTCAAATCAGCCCCAGCATTTT	CASTGSAASNQPQHF
.	.	TRBV28	TRBJ1-1	TGTGCCAGCAGACCCCCCTCACAGGGCTTCCACACTGAAGCTTTCTTT	CASRPPSQGFHTEAFF
.	TRBD2	TRBV7-9	TRBJ2-2	TGTGCCAGCAGCTCAGGGACTAGCGGGAACACCGGGGAGCTGTTTTTT	CASSSGTSGNTGELFF
.	TRBD2	TRBV7-8	TRBJ2-5	TGTGCCAGCAGCCGGACTAGCGGGTTGGAGGAGACCCAGTACTTC	CASSRTSGLEETQYF
.	.	TRBV12-5	TRBJ2-7	TGTGCTAGTGGTTTTGCGCGAGGCCTAGCCGAAAATTACTCCTACGAGCAGTACTTC	CASGFARGLAENYSYEQYF
.	TRBD1	TRBV7-2	TRBJ1-4	TGTGCCAGCAGCCCCCAAACAGGGGGGGAAAAACTGTTTTTT	CASSPQTGGEKLFF
.	TRBD1	TRBV5-4	TRBJ1-4	TGTGCCAGCAGCTTGCAGGGGGCAAAGGAGAAACTGTTTTTT	CASSLQGAKEKLFF